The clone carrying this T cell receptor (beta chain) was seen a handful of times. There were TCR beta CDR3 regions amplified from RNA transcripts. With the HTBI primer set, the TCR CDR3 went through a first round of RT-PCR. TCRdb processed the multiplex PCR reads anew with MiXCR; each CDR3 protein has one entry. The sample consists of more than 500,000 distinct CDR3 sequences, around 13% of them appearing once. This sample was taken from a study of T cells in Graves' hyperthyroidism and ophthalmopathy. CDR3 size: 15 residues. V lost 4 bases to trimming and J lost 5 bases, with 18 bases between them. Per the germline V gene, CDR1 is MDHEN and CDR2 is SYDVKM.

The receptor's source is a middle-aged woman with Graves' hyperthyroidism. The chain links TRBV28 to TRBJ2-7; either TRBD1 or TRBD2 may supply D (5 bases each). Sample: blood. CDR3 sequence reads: CASSSRGASLNEQYF. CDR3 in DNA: TGTGCCAGCAGTTCCCGAGGGGCCAGTTTAAACGAGCAGTACTTC.